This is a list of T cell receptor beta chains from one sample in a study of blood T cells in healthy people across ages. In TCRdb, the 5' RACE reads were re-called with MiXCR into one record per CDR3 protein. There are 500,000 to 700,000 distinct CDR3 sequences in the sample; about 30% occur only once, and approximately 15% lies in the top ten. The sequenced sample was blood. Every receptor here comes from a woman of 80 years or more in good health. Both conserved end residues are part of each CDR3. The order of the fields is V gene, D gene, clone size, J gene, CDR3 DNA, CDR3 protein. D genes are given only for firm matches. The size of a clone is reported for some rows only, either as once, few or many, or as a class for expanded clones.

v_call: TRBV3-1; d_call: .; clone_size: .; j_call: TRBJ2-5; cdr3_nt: TGTGCCAGCAGCCAATGGAAGGAGGCCGAAGGGGAGACCCAGTACTTC; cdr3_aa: CASSQWKEAEGETQYF
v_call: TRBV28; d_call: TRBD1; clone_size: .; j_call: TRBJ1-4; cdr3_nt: TGTGCCAGCAGGAGGACAGGGGGTGCCAATGAAAAACTGTTTTTT; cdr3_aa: CASRRTGGANEKLFF
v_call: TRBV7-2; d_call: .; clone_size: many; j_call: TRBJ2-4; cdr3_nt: TGTGCCAGCAGCTTAAGGTCAGGGAGAGCCAAAAACATTCAGTACTTC; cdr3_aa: CASSLRSGRAKNIQYF
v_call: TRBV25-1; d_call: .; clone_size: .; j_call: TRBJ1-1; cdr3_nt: TGTGCCAGCAGTCTTCGCGAGGTGACTGAAGCTTTCTTT; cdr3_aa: CASSLREVTEAFF
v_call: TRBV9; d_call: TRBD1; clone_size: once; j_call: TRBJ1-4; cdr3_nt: TGTGCCAGCAGCAGAAGGACAGGGGGCAATCAAAAACTGTTTTTT; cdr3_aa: CASSRRTGGNQKLFF
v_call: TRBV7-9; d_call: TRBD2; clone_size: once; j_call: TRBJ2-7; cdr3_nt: TGTGCCAGCAGCTTAGAAAGCGGGGGGGCCTACAATGAGCAGTACTTC; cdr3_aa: CASSLESGGAYNEQYF
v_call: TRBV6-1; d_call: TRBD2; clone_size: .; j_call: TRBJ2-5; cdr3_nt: TGTGCCAGCAGTGTTGGGACTACCGGGGCGGAGACCCAGTACTTC; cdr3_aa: CASSVGTTGAETQYF
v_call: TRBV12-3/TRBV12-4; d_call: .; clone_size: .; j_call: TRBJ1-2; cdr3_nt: TGTGCCAGCAGCCTTGGGCGGGGCCGGGGCTACACCTTC; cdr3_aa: CASSLGRGRGYTF
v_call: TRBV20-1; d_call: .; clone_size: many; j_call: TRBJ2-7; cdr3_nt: TGCAGTGCTATCACGGCCCCCGGCTACGAGCAGTACTTC; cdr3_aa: CSAITAPGYEQYF
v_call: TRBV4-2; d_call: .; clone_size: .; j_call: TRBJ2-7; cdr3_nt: TGTGCCAGCAGCCAAAATCGGATGCAGAGCTCCTACAATGAGCAGTACTTC; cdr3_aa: CASSQNRMQSSYNEQYF
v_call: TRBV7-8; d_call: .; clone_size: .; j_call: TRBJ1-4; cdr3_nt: TGTGCCAGCAGCGTTGGGGGGAACCCCTCGGAAAAACTGTTTTTT; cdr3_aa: CASSVGGNPSEKLFF
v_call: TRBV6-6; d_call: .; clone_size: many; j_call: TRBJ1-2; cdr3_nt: TGTGCCAGCAGTTCCAACGGGGGGTATGGCTACACCTTC; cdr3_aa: CASSSNGGYGYTF
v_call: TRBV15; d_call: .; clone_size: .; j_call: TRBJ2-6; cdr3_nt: TGTGCCACCAGCAGAGGTCCTACAGGGAGCAGTGGGGCCAACGTCCTGACTTTC; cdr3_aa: CATSRGPTGSSGANVLTF
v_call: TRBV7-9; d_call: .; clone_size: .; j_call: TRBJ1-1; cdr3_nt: TGTGCCTGCAGCTCCCCTGCAGGGATGAACACTGAAGCTTTCTTT; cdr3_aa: CACSSPAGMNTEAFF
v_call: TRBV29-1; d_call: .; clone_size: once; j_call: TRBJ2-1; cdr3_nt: TGCAGCGTTGAAGACTCATACGGGACGAACAATGAGCAGTTCTTC; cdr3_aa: CSVEDSYGTNNEQFF
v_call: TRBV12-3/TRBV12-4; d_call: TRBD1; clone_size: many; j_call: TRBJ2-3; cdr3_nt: TGTGCCAGCAGTCACCGGACAGGGGGCACAGATACGCAGTATTTT; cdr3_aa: CASSHRTGGTDTQYF
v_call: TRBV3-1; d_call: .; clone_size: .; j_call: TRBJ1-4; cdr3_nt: TGTGCCAGCAGCCAAGGTGGGCAGGACGATGAAAAACCGTTTTTT; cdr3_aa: CASSQGGQDDEKPFF
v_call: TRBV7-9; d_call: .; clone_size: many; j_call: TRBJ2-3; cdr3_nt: TGTGCCAGCGAAGGGATGGGGACAGATACGCAGTATTTT; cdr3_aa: CASEGMGTDTQYF
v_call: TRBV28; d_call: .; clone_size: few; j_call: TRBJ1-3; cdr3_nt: TGTGCCAGCTCTAGGGGGGGCTCTGGAAACACCATATATTTT; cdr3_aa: CASSRGGSGNTIYF
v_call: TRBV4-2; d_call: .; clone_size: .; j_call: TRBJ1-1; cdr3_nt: TGTGCCAGCAGCTTACAAGATAACACTGAAGCTTTCTTT; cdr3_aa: CASSLQDNTEAFF
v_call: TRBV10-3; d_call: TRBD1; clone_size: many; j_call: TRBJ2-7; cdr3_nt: TGTGCCATCAGTGACCCCGGACAGGGTAGCTACGAGCAGTACTTC; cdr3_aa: CAISDPGQGSYEQYF
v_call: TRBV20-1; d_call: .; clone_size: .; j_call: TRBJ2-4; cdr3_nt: TGCAGTGCTAGTGGACGGGGCTTGCTAGGGTTAGCCAAAAACATTCAGTACTTC; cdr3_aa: CSASGRGLLGLAKNIQYF
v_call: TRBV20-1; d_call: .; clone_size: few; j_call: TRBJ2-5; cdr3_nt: TGCAGTGCTAGAGCCCTGGGTGAGACCCAGTACTTC; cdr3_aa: CSARALGETQYF
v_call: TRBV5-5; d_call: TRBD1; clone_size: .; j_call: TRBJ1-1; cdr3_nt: TGTGCCAGCAGCTTGGCCTGGACAGGCATGAACACTGAAGCTTTCTTT; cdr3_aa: CASSLAWTGMNTEAFF
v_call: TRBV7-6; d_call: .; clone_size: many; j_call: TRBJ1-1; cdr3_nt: TGTGCCAGCAGCCGTCTGCTCGGGCGGAGCACTGAAGCTTTCTTT; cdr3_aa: CASSRLLGRSTEAFF
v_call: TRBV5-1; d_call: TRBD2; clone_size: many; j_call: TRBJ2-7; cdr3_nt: TGCGCCAGCAGCTTCGGTAGCGGGGTATCCTACGAGCAGTACTTC; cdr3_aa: CASSFGSGVSYEQYF
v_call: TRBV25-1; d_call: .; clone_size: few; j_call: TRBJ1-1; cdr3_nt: TGTGCCAGCACGGGGGGGATGAACACTGAAGCTTTCTTT; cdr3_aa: CASTGGMNTEAFF
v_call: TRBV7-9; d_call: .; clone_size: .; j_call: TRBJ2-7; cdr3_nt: TGTGCCAGCAGCCCCGGCGCCTACTACGAGCAGTACTTC; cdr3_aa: CASSPGAYYEQYF
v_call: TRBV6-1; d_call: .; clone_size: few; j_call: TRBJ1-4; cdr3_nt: TGTGCCAGCGCGTCTAGGGCAACTAATGAAAAACTGTTTTTT; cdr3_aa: CASASRATNEKLFF
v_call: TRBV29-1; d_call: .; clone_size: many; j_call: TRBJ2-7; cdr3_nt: TGCAGCGTTGGTAATCAGGGCAACTCCTACGAGCAGTACTTC; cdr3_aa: CSVGNQGNSYEQYF
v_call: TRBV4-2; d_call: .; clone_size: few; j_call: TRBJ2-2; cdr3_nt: TGTGCCAGCAGCCAAGATGATTCAGCGAACACCGGGGAGCTGTTTTTT; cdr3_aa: CASSQDDSANTGELFF
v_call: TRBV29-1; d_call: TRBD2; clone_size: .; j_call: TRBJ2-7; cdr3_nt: TGCAGCGTCGGGGAGGGTAACGAGCAGTACTTC; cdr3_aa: CSVGEGNEQYF
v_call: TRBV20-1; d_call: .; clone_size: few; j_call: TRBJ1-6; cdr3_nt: TGCAGTGCTAGCCGGGACGGGGAAAATTCACCCCTCCACTTT; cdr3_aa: CSASRDGENSPLHF
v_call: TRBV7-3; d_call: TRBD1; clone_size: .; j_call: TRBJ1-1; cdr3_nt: TGTGCCAGCAGCTTGAAGACAGGGGGGACTGAAGCTTTCTTT; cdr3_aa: CASSLKTGGTEAFF
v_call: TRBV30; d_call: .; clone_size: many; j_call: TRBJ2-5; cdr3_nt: TGTGCCCTGGCTAGAGGGGCGGGGACCCAGTACTTC; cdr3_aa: CALARGAGTQYF
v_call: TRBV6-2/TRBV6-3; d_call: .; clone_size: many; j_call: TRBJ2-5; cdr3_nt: TGTGCCAGCAGTTACATTCTCGGTCGAGGTAGAGAGACCCAGTACTTC; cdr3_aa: CASSYILGRGRETQYF
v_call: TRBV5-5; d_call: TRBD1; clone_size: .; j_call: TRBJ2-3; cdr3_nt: TGTGCCAGCAGCTGGGGGACAGGGGGAGGCACAGATACGCAGTATTTT; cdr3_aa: CASSWGTGGGTDTQYF
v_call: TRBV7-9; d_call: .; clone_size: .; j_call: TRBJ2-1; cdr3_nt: TGTGCCAGTAGTGACTACGGGACTCCCTACAATGAGCAGTTCTTC; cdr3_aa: CASSDYGTPYNEQFF
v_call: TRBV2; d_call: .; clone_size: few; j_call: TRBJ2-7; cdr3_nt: TGTGCCAGCAGTGAAGAGTGGTGGGGCTCAGGGGACTACGAGCAGTACTTC; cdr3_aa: CASSEEWWGSGDYEQYF
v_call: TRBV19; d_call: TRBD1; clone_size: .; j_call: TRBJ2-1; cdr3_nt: TGTGCCAGTAGAACAGGGGCGGGCCACAATGAGCAGTTCTTC; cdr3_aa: CASRTGAGHNEQFF
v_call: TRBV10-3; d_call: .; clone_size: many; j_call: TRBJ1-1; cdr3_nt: TGTGCCATCAGTGTCGGGGTGGCAGCTTTCTTT; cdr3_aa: CAISVGVAAFF
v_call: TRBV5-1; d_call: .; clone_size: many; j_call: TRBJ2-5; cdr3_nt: TGTGCCAGCAGCTTGGGACTGCAAGAGACCCAGTACTTC; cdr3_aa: CASSLGLQETQYF
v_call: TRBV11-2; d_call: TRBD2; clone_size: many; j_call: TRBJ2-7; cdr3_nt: TGTGCCAGTTGGACGGGGGGTGACGAGCAGTACTTC; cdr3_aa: CASWTGGDEQYF
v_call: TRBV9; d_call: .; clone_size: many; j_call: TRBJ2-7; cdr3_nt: TGTGCCAGCAGCGTCGGATCAGGGGCTCTTTACGAGCAGTACTTC; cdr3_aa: CASSVGSGALYEQYF
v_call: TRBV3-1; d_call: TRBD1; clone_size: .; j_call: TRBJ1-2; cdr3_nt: TGTGCCGGCAGCCAAGAAGCAGGGGGCGAGCTCTATGGCTACACCTTC; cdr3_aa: CAGSQEAGGELYGYTF
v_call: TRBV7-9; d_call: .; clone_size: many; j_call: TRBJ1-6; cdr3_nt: TGTGCCAGCAGCTTACCAGGGGTGGGTTCACCCCTCCACTTT; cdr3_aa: CASSLPGVGSPLHF
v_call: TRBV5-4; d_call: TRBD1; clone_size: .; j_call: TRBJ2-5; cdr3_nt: TGTGCCAGCAGCTGGACAGGGTTTGGAGAGACCCAGTACTTC; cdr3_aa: CASSWTGFGETQYF
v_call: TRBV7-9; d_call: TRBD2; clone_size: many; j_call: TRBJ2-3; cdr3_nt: TGTGCCAGCAGCCCCGGGGGGGATACGCAGTATTTT; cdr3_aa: CASSPGGDTQYF
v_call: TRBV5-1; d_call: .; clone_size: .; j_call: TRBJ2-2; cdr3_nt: TGCGCCAGCAGCTTTAGCGCTGGCTCCGGGGAGCTGTTTTTT; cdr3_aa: CASSFSAGSGELFF
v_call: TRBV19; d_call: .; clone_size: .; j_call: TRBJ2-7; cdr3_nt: TGTGCCAGTAGTATGGTCAATGAGCAGTACTTC; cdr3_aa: CASSMVNEQYF
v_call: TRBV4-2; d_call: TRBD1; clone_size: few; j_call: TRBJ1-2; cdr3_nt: TGTGCCAGCAGCTCCAGACAGGGGGGGGATATTAACTATGGCTACACCTTC; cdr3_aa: CASSSRQGGDINYGYTF
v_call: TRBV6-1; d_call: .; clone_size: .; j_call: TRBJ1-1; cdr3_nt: TGTGCCAGCAGTGATCCCAGGGGTCTTCTTTCCACTGAAGCTTTCTTT; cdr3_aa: CASSDPRGLLSTEAFF
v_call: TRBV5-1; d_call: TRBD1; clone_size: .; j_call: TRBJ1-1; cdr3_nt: TGCGCCACCGAGAAAGACAGGGGACTTACCTTGAACACTGAAGCTTTCTTT; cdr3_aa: CATEKDRGLTLNTEAFF
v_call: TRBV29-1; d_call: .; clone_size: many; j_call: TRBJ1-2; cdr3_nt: TGCAGCGTTGATGGCAGTACCCTCTATGGCTACACCTTC; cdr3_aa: CSVDGSTLYGYTF
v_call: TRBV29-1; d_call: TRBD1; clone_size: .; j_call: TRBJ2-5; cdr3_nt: TGCAGCGTTGAACCGACAGGGGGGGAGACCCAGTACTTC; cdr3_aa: CSVEPTGGETQYF
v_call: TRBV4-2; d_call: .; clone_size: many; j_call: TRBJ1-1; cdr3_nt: TGTGCCAGCAGCCAAGATACAGCGAACACTGAAGCTTTCTTT; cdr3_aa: CASSQDTANTEAFF
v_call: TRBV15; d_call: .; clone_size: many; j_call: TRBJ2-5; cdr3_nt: TGTGCCACCAGCAGAGGCGGATATCGAGAGACCCAGTACTTC; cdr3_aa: CATSRGGYRETQYF
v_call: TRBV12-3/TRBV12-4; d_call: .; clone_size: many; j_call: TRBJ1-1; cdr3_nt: TGTGCCAGCCGCGGGACGGCGAACACTGAAGCTTTCTTT; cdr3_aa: CASRGTANTEAFF
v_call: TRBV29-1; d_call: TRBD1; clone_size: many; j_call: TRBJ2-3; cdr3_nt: TGCAGCTCAACGACAGGGAACACAGATACGCAGTATTTT; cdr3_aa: CSSTTGNTDTQYF